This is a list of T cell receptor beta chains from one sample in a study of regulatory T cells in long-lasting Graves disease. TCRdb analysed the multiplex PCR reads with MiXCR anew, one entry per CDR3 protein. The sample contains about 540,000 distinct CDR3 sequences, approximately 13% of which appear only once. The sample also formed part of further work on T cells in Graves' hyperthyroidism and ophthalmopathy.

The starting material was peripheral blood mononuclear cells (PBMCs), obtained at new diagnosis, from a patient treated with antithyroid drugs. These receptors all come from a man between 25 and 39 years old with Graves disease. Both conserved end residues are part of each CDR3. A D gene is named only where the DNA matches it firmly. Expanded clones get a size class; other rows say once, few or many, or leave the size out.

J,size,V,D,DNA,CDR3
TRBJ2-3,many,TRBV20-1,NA,TGCAGTGCTCTAGGGCAGACCCCTACGCCAGATACGCAGTATTTT,CSALGQTPTPDTQYF
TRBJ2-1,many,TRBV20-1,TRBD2,TGCAGTGCTACCGTGGGGAGGGGATTCGATGAGCAGTTCTTC,CSATVGRGFDEQFF
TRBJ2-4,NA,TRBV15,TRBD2,TGTGCCACCAGCAGAAAGCGGGAGGGGGGCAAAAACATTCAGTACTTC,CATSRKREGGKNIQYF
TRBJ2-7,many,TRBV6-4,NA,TGTGCCAGCAGTGCCCGGGGCGGGACAAGCTCCTACGAGCAGTACTTC,CASSARGGTSSYEQYF
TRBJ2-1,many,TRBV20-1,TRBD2,TGCAGTGCCATCAGGACTAGCGGCTCCTACAATGAGCAGTTCTTC,CSAIRTSGSYNEQFF
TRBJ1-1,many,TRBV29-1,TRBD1,TGCAGCGCCGGACAGGGAGGCACTGAAGCTTTCTTT,CSAGQGGTEAFF
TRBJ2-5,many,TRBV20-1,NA,TGCAGTGCTAGAGATATCGTTGCGGGCCGTCAGTACTTC,CSARDIVAGRQYF
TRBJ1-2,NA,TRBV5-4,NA,TGTGCCAGCACCCCGGAGGCCCTAAATGATTATGGCTACACCTTC,CASTPEALNDYGYTF
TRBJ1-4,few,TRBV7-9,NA,TGTGCCAGCAGCTTAGTCCCGGGGGCGCGAGGAGAAAAACTGTTTTTT,CASSLVPGARGEKLFF
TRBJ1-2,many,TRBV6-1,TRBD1,TGTGCCAGCAGCCGGACAGGTAGCTATGGCTACACCTTC,CASSRTGSYGYTF
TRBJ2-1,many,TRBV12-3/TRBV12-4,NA,TGTGCCAGCAGTTTAGCGCGTCAGGGGCTTGAGCAGTTCTTC,CASSLARQGLEQFF
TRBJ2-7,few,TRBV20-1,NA,TGCAGTGCTAGAGAGGACGGATCAACCCCCTACGAGCAGTACTTC,CSAREDGSTPYEQYF
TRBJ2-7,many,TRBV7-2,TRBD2,TGTGCCAGCAGCTTGCTAGCGGGAGGTCGCGAGCAGTACTTC,CASSLLAGGREQYF
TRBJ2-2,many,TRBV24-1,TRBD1,TGTGCCACCAGTGACCCGGGACAGGGGTCGCACACCGGGGAGCTGTTTTTT,CATSDPGQGSHTGELFF
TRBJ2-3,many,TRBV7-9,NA,TGTGCCAGCAGCTTACGAGAGGGCGCATCAGATACGCAGTATTTT,CASSLREGASDTQYF
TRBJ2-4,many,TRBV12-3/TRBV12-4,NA,TGTGCCAGCAGCCCCTTCAGGGACGCCAAAAACATTCAGTACTTC,CASSPFRDAKNIQYF
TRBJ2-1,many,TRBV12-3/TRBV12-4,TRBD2,TGTGCCAGCAGCCCTAGACTAGCAGGGTTCAATGAGCAGTTCTTC,CASSPRLAGFNEQFF
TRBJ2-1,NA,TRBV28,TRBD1,TGTGCCAGCAACCCTCATTTTGCGGGGGACAGGGAAATCAATGAGCAGTTCTTC,CASNPHFAGDREINEQFF
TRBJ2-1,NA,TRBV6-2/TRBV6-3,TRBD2,TGTGCCAGCAGTGAACGGTCAGGGGGCGATCTAGCGGGAGTAGATAATGAGCGGTTCTTC,CASSERSGGDLAGVDNERFF
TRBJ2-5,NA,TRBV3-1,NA,TGTGCCAGCAGCCAATCAAGACAGATCTCGAAAGAGACCCAGTACTTC,CASSQSRQISKETQYF
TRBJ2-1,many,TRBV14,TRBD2,TGTGCCAGCAGCCAAGAGAGGGGACTAGCGGGAGACCATGAGCAGTTCTTC,CASSQERGLAGDHEQFF
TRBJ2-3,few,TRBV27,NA,TGTGCCAGCAGACCTCCCCGGGGCGGGCGGAATCGGGCAGATACGCAGTATTTT,CASRPPRGGRNRADTQYF
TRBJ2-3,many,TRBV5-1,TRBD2,TGCGCCAGCAGCAAGCGGGAAACTACAGATACGCAGTATTTT,CASSKRETTDTQYF
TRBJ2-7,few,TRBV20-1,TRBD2,TGCAGTGCTAGAGATCTCAGCGGGACGTTTTACGAGCAGTACTTC,CSARDLSGTFYEQYF
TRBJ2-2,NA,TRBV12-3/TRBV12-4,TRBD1,TGTGCCAGCAGGGGGACAGGGGGCCCCGGGGAGCTGCTTTTT,CASRGTGGPGELLF
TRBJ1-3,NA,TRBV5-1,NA,TGCGCCAGCAGCCAGACGAGCTCTGGAAACACCATATATTTT,CASSQTSSGNTIYF
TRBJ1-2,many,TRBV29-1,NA,TGCAGCGTATCCCCAGGGAGATATGGCTACACCTTC,CSVSPGRYGYTF
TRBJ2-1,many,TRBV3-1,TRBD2,TGTGCCAGCAGCCGAGTGGGGGGGACTAGCGGGACCAATGAGCAGTTCTTC,CASSRVGGTSGTNEQFF
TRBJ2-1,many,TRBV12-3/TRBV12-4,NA,TGTGCCAGCAGTCAAAACGCTTCCCCTAGGATGAGGCAGTTCTTC,CASSQNASPRMRQFF
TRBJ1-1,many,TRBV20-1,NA,TGCAGTGCTAGTACGAGGGTAGGCACTGAAGCTTTCTTT,CSASTRVGTEAFF
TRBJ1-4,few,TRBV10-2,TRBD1,TGCGCCAGCAGCGGGACAGGGGTCGAAAAACTGTTTTTT,CASSGTGVEKLFF
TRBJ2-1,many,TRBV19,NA,TGTGCCAGTAGCAACCCGTCGACTTACAATGAGCAGTTCTTC,CASSNPSTYNEQFF
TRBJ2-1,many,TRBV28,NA,TGTGCCAGCAGTTCCCACAGCGGTTTTAATGAGCAGTTCTTC,CASSSHSGFNEQFF
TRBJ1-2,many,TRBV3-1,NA,TGTGCCATCCTGCGCAGGGTGTTGGTCGTTGGCTACACCTTC,CAILRRVLVVGYTF
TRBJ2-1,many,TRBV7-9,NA,TGTGCCAGCACCGAAGAACAGGGTACGGTAGCGGCCCTCTACAATGAGCAGTTCTTC,CASTEEQGTVAALYNEQFF
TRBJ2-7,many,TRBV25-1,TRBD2,TGTGCCAGCAGTGCCCTGGGGGGGGTCCACGAGCAGTACTTC,CASSALGGVHEQYF
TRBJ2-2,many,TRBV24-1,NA,TGTGCCACCAGCCCTCGGCCCGGAATGTCCGGGGAGCTGTTTTTT,CATSPRPGMSGELFF
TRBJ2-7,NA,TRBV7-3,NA,TGTGCCAGCAGCTTAAATCGTCCGGGGCGATACTACGAGCAGTACTTC,CASSLNRPGRYYEQYF
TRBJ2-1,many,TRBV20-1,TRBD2,TGCAGTGCTCGCCGGACTAGCGGGAGGGTCTACAATGAGCAGTTCTTC,CSARRTSGRVYNEQFF
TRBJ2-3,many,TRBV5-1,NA,TGCGCCAGCAGCCTCGGGAGCAACACAGATACGCAGTATTTT,CASSLGSNTDTQYF
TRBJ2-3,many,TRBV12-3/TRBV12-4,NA,TGTGCCAGCAGTTTCAACGCCGCTACGCAGTATTTT,CASSFNAATQYF
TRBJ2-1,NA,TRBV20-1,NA,TGCAGTGCCCTCCCAGCTAGCTACAATGAGCAGTTCTTC,CSALPASYNEQFF
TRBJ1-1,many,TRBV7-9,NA,TGTGCCAGCAGCCCAGCAGGGATCTGGACTGAAGCTTTCTTT,CASSPAGIWTEAFF
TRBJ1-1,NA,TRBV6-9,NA,TGTGCCAGCAGTTACGTCGGGCTTTGGGTACGCACTGAAGCTTTCTTT,CASSYVGLWVRTEAFF